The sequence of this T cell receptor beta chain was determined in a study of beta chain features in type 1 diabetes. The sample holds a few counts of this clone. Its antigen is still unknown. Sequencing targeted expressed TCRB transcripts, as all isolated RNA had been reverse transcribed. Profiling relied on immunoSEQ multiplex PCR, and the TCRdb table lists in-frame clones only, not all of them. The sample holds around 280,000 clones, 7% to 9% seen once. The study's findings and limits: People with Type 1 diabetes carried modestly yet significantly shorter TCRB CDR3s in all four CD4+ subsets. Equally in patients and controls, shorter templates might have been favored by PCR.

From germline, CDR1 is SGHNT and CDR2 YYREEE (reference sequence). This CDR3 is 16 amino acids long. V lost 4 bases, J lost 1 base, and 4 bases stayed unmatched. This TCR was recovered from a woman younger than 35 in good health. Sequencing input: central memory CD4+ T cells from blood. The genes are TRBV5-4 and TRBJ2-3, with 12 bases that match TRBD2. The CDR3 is CASSQRLAGGTDTQYF. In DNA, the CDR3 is TGTGCCAGCAGCCAAAGACTAGCGGGGGGCACAGATACGCAGTATTTT.